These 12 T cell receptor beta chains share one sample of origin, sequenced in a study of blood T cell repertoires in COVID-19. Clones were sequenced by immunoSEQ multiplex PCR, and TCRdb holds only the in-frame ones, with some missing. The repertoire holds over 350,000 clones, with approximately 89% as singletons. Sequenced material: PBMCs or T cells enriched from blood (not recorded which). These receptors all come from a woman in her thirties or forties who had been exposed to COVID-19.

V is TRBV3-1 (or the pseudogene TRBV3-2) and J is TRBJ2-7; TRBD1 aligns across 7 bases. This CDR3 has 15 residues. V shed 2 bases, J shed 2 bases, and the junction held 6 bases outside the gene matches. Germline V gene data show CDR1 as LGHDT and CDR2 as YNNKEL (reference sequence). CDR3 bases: TGTGCCAGCAGCCAATTAAGTGACAGGGCCTACGAGCAGTACTTC. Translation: CASSQLSDRAYEQYF.

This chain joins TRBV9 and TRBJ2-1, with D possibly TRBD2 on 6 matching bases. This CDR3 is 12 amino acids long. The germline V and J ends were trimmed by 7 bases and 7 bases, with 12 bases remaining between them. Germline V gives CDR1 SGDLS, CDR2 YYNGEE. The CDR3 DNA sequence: TGTGCCAGCCGACTAGACGAGAATGAGCAGTTCTTC. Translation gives CASRLDENEQFF.

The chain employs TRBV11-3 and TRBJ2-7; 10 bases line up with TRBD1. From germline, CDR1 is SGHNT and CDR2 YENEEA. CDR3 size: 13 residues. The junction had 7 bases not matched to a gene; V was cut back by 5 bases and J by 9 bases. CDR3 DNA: TGTGCCAGCAGCCCGGACAGGGGGTATGGGCAGTACTTC. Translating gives CASSPDRGYGQYF.

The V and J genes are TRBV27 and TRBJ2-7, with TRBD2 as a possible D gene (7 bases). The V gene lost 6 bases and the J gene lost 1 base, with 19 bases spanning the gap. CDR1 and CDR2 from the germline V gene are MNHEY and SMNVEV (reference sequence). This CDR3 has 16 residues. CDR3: CASSPGRGRISYEQYF. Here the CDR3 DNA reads TGTGCCAGCAGCCCCGGGCGGGGGCGGATATCCTACGAGCAGTACTTC.

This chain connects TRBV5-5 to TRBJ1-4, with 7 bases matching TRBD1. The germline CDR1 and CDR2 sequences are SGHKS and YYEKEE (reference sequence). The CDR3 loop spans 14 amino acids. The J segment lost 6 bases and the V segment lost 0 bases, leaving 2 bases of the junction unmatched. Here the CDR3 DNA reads TGTGCCAGCAGCTTGGGACAGGGACATGAAAAACTGTTTTTT. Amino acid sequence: CASSLGQGHEKLFF.

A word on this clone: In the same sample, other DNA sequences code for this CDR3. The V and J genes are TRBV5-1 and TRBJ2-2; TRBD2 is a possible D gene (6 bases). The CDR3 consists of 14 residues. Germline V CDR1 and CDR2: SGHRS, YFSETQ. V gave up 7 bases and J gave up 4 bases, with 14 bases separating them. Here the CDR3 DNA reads TGCGCCAGCTCCCTCGCGGGACGCACCGGGGAGCTGTTTTTT. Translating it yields CASSLAGRTGELFF.

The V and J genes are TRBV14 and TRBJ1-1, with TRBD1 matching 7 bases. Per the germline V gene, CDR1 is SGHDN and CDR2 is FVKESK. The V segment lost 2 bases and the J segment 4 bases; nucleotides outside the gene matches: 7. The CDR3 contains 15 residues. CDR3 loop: CASSQNAGGSTEAFF. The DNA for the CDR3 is TGTGCCAGCAGCCAAAACGCAGGGGGGAGCACTGAAGCTTTCTTT.

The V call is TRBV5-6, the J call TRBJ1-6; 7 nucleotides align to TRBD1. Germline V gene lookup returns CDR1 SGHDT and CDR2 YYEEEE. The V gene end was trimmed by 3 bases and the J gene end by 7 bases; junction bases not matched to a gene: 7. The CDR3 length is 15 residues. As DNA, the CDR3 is TGTGCCAGCAGCTACCTGACAGGGTCCAATTCACCCCTCCACTTT. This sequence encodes CASSYLTGSNSPLHF.

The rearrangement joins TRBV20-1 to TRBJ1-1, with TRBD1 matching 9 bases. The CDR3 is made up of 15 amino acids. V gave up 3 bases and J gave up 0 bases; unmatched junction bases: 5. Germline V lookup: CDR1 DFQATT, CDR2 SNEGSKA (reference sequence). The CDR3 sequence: CSASSDRGLNTEAFF. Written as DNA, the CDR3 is TGCAGTGCTAGTTCGGACAGGGGTTTGAACACTGAAGCTTTCTTT.

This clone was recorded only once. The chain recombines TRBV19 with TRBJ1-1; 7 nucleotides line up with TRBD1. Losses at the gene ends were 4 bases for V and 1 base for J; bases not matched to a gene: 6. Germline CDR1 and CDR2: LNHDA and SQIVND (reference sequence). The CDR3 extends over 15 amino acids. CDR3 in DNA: TGTGCCAGTAGTACCCCGGGACAGAAGAACACTGAAGCTTTCTTT. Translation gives CASSTPGQKNTEAFF.

The chain's CDR3 is CASSVGGGSYEQYF. The CDR3 DNA sequence: TGTGCCAGTAGTGTCGGGGGAGGATCCTACGAGCAGTACTTC. V usage is TRBV19 and J usage is TRBJ2-7; tentatively, D is TRBD2 (6 bases). Germline assignment: CDR1 LNHDA and CDR2 SQIVND (reference sequence). V lost 5 bases, J lost 1 base, and 12 bases lay in between. This CDR3 contains 14 residues.

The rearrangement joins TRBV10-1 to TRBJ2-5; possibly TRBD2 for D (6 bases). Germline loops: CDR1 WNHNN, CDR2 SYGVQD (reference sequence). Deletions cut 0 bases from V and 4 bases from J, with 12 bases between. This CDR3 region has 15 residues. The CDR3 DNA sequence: TGCGCCAGCAGTGAGTCGGAGGGGTATGGAGAGACCCAGTACTTC. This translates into CASSESEGYGETQYF.